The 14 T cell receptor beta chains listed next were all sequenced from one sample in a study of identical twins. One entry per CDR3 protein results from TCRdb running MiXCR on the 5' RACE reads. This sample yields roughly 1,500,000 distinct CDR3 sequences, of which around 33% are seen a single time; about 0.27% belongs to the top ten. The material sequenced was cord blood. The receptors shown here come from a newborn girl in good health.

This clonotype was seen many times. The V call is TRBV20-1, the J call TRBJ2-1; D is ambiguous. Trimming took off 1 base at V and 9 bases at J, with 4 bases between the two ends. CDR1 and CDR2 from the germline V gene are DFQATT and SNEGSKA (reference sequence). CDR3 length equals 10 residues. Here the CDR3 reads CSARVVEQFF. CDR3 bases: TGCAGTGCTAGAGTAGTTGAGCAGTTCTTC.

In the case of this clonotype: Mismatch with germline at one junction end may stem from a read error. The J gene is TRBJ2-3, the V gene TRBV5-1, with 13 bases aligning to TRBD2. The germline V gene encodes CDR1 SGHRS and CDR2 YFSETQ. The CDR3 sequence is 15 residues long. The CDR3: CAGSLLAGGPDTQYF. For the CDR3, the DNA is TGCGCCGGCAGCTTACTAGCGGGAGGGCCAGATACGCAGTATTTT.

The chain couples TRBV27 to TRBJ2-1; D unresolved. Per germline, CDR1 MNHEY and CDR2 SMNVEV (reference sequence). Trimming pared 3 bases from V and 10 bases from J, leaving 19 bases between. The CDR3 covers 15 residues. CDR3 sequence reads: CASSFRSAISYEQFF. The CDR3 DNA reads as TGTGCCAGCAGTTTTCGGAGCGCTATCTCCTACGAGCAGTTCTTC.

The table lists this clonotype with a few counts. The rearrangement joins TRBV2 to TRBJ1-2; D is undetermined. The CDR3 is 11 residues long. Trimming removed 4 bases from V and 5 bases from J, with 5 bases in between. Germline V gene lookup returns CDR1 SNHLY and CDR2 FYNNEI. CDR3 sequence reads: CASSGYYGYTF. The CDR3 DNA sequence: TGTGCCAGCAGTGGATATTATGGCTACACCTTC.

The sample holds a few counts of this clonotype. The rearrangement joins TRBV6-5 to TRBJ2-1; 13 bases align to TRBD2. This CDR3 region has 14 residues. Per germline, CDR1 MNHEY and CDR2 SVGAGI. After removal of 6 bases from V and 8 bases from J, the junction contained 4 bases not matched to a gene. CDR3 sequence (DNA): TGTGCCAGCAGGGGACTAGCGGGATGGGATGAGCAGTTCTTC. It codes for CASRGLAGWDEQFF.

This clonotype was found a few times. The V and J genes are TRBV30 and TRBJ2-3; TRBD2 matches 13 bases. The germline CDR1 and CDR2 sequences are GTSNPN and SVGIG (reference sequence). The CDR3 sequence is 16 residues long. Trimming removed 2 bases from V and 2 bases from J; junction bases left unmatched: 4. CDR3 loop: CAWSSTSGGFTDTQYF. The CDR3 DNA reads TGTGCCTGGAGTTCGACTAGCGGGGGGTTCACAGATACGCAGTATTTT.

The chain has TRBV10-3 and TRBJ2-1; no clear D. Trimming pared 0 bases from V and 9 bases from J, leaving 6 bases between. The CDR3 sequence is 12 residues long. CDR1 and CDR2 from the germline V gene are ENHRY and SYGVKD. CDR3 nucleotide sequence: TGTGCCATCAGTGAGTCGGGTTTTGAGCAGTTCTTC. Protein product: CAISESGFEQFF.

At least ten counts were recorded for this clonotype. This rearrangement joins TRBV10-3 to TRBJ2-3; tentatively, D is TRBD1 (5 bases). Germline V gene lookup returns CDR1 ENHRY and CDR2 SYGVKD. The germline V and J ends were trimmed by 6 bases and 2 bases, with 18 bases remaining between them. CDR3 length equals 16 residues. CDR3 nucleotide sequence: TGTGCCATCAGCCCGCGAGAGGACATCCTCACAGATACGCAGTATTTT. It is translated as CAISPREDILTDTQYF.

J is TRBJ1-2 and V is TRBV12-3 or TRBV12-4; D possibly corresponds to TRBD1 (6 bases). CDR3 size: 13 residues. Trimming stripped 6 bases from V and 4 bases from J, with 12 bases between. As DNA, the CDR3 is TGTGCCAGCAGAGCAGGGGAGAGCTATGGCTACACCTTC. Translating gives CASRAGESYGYTF.

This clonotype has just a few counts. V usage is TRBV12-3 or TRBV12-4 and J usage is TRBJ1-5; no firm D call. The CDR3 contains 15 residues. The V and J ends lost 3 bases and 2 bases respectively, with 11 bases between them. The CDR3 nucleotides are TGTGCCAGCAGTTTCTCGTCACGGGGCAATCAGCCCCAGCATTTT. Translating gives CASSFSSRGNQPQHF.

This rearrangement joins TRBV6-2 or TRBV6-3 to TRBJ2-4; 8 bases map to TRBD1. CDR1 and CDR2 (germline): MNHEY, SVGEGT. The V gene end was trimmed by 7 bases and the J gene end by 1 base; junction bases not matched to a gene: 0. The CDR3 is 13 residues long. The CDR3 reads CASNRGAKNIQYF. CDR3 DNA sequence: TGTGCCAGCAACAGGGGGGCCAAAAACATTCAGTACTTC.

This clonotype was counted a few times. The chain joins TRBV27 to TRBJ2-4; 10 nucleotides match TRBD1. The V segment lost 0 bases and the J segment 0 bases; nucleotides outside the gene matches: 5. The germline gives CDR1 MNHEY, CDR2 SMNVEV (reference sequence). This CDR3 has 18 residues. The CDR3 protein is CASSLSRGQGLAKNIQYF. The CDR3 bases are TGTGCCAGCAGTTTATCACGGGGACAGGGGCTAGCCAAAAACATTCAGTACTTC.

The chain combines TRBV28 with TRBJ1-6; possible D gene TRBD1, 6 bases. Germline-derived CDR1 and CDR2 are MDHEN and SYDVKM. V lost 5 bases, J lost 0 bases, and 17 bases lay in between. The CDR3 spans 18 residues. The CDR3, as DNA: TGTGCCAGCAGTCCGCACAGGGTTATAAGCTCCTATAATTCACCCCTCCACTTT. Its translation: CASSPHRVISSYNSPLHF.

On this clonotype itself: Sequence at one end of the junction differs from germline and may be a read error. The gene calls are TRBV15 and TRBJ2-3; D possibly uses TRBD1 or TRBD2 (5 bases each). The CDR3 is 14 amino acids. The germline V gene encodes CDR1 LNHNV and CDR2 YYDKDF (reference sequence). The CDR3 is CATSRGDGPDTQYF. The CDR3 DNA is TGTGCCACCAGCAGAGGGGACGGGCCAGACACGCAGTATTTT.